This is a list of T cell receptor beta chains from one sample in a study of blood T cell repertoires in COVID-19. Profiling relied on immunoSEQ multiplex PCR, and the TCRdb table lists in-frame clones only, not all of them. The data contain a few hundred thousand clones, more than 75% of them singletons. Sequencing input: PBMCs or T cells enriched from blood (not recorded which). Receptor source: a man aged 40-55 years in a cohort exposed to, infected with or recovered from COVID-19 (not recorded which). The CDR3 runs from the conserved cysteine through the conserved F or W. A D gene is named only where the DNA matches it firmly. Only part of the rows carry a size: once, few, many, or a class if the clone is expanded.

v_call	clone_size	cdr3_length	j_call	d_call	cdr3_aa	cdr3_nt
TRBV7-9	once	15	TRBJ2-2	TRBD2	CASSGKSGRGGELFF	TGTGCCAGCAGCGGAAAAAGCGGGAGAGGCGGGGAGCTGTTTTTT
TRBV5-1	-	15	TRBJ1-4	-	CASSAGGFREEKLFF	TGCGCCAGCAGCGCTGGAGGGTTTAGGGAGGAAAAACTGTTTTTT
TRBV29-1	-	13	TRBJ1-2	-	CSVPRGGNYGYTF	TGCAGCGTTCCCCGGGGAGGGAACTATGGCTACACCTTC
TRBV6-6	-	14	TRBJ1-2	TRBD1	CASRGTGRTYGYTF	TGTGCCAGCAGGGGGACAGGGCGCACCTATGGCTACACCTTC
TRBV19	-	13	TRBJ1-2	TRBD1	CASTGQGAGGYTF	TGTGCCAGCACCGGTCAGGGGGCTGGTGGCTACACCTTC
TRBV3-1/TRBV3-2	once	17	TRBJ2-2	TRBD2	CASSQLGTSRTTGELFF	TGTGCCAGCAGCCAACTTGGGACTAGCCGTACCACCGGGGAGCTGTTTTTT
TRBV5-4	-	20	TRBJ2-7	-	CASSLDLGTVDSLNSYEQYF	TGTGCCAGCAGCTTGGATTTGGGGACTGTCGACTCTTTAAACTCCTACGAGCAGTACTTC
TRBV19	-	14	TRBJ2-2	-	CASSTLANTGELFF	TGTGCCAGTAGTACCCTAGCCAACACCGGGGAGCTGTTTTTT
TRBV28	-	17	TRBJ1-3	TRBD1	CASSFGDRVTAGNTIYF	TGTGCCAGCAGTTTCGGGGACAGGGTAACCGCTGGAAACACCATATATTTT
TRBV7-2	-	13	TRBJ1-5	TRBD1	CASSLYSGGSQHF	TGTGCCAGCAGCTTATATTCAGGGGGGTCCCAGCATTTT
TRBV15	-	16	TRBJ1-6	TRBD1	CATSRGDRGYNSPLHF	TGTGCCACCAGCAGGGGGGACAGGGGTTACAATTCACCCCTCCACTTT
TRBV7-2	-	15	TRBJ1-2	-	CASSLVGGPDYGYTF	TGTGCCAGCAGCTTAGTGGGGGGGCCGGACTATGGCTACACCTTC
TRBV5-1	-	16	TRBJ2-2	TRBD2	CASSSGTSRATGELFF	TGCGCCAGCAGCTCGGGGACTAGCCGGGCCACCGGGGAGCTGTTTTTT
TRBV19	once	16	TRBJ2-1	TRBD2	CASARKREVSYNEQFF	TGTGCCAGTGCAAGGAAGCGGGAGGTCTCCTACAATGAGCAGTTCTTC
TRBV2	-	15	TRBJ1-6	-	CASRFSGGRNSPLHF	TGTGCCAGCAGGTTCTCCGGGGGGCGGAATTCACCCCTCCACTTT
TRBV13	-	15	TRBJ2-1	TRBD2	CASSLSGSFHNEQFF	TGTGCCAGCAGCTTGAGCGGGAGTTTTCACAATGAGCAGTTCTTC
TRBV6-1	-	16	TRBJ2-7	TRBD1	CASSEPSGQGTHEQYF	TGTGCCAGCAGTGAACCATCGGGACAGGGAACCCACGAGCAGTACTTC
TRBV25-1	-	15	TRBJ2-2	TRBD1	CASSAQGAYTGELFF	TGTGCCAGCAGTGCCCAGGGGGCCTACACCGGGGAGCTGTTTTTT
TRBV3-1/TRBV3-2	-	18	TRBJ2-3	TRBD2	CASSQDLQLAGSTDTQYF	TGTGCCAGCAGCCAAGATCTCCAACTAGCGGGGAGCACAGATACGCAGTATTTT
TRBV5-1	-	14	TRBJ2-5	-	CASSLGAGEETQYF	TGCGCCAGCAGCTTGGGTGCAGGGGAAGAGACCCAGTACTTC
TRBV13	-	15	TRBJ2-7	TRBD1	CASSGRDRGRREQYF	TGTGCCAGCAGCGGCCGGGACAGGGGGCGGAGGGAGCAGTACTTC
TRBV30	-	14	TRBJ1-5	-	CAWSVAGNRQPQHF	TGTGCCTGGAGTGTAGCAGGAAACCGTCAGCCCCAGCATTTT
TRBV5-4	-	15	TRBJ1-3	-	CASSSQVKPGNTIYF	TGTGCCAGCAGCTCACAGGTTAAGCCTGGAAACACCATATATTTT
TRBV28	few	16	TRBJ2-5	TRBD2	CASSFPGLDIQETQYF	TGTGCCAGCAGTTTCCCGGGACTAGATATCCAAGAGACCCAGTACTTC
TRBV7-8	-	12	TRBJ2-1	TRBD2	CASSNGGGEQFF	TGTGCCAGCAGCAACGGGGGAGGGGAGCAGTTCTTC
TRBV7-9	-	16	TRBJ2-1	TRBD2	CASSLPTSGRVNEQFF	TGTGCCAGCAGCTTACCAACTAGCGGGAGGGTCAATGAGCAGTTCTTC
TRBV29-1	-	13	TRBJ1-4	TRBD1	CSVAGQPNEKLFF	TGCAGCGTCGCGGGACAGCCTAATGAAAAACTGTTTTTT